The T cell receptor (beta chain) described here comes from a study of blood T cell repertoires in COVID-19. About the research overall: In each case, the material was cDNA or gDNA derived from T cells, B-cell-depleted T cells, or PBMCs.

The CDR3 totals 14 residues. The V gene lost 0 bases and the J gene lost 6 bases, with 13 bases spanning the gap. In germline, CDR1 is SGHRS, CDR2 YFSETQ. Authors' methods: Amplification from reference gene primers served as the basis for estimated nucleated cell counts. Produced via immunoSEQ multiplex PCR; TCRdb's table is partial and in-frame only. The V and J calls and clone size are taken from that table; D and trimming were inferred from the DNA. The sample shows around 120,000 clones, less than 85% of them seen only once. The V gene is TRBV5-1, the J gene TRBJ2-7; the D gene is possibly TRBD1 (6 bases). This TCR was recovered from a man aged 25-40 years with acute or convalescent COVID-19. Sequencing used peripheral blood. CDR3 nucleotide sequence: TGCGCCAGCAGCTTGGGTCAGGGGTTGGGCGAGCAGTACTTC. Encoded protein: CASSLGQGLGEQYF. Using reference TRBV5-1 and TRBJ2-7 for the parts outside the CDR3, the full variable domain is KAGVTQTPRYLIKTRGQQVTLSCSPISGHRSVSWYQQTPGQGLQFLFEYFSETQRNKGNFPGRFSGRQFSNSRSEMNVSTLELGDSALYLCASSLGQGLGEQYFGPGTRLTVT.